Presented here are 18 T cell receptor beta chains from one specimen sequenced in a study of graft-versus-host responses after intestinal transplantation. These TCRs are of unknown antigen specificity. The assay was immunoSEQ multiplex PCR, and TCRdb's table has in-frame clones only and misses some. Of 100,000 or so clones in the sample, about 93% were seen once. Sequences were derived from unstimulated CD8+ T cells sorted from spleen or lymph node cells, sampled before intestinal transplant. These receptors were obtained from a human donor who received an intestinal transplant.

The gene calls are TRBV9 and TRBJ2-3; D possibly corresponds to TRBD2 (6 bases). This CDR3 has 16 residues. The germline CDR1 and CDR2 sequences are SGDLS and YYNGEE. Trimming shortened V by 2 bases and J by 1 base, and 14 bases separated the two germline ends. The CDR3 sequence: CASSVYGGGGTDTQYF. The CDR3 region has the DNA TGTGCCAGCAGCGTCTACGGGGGTGGCGGCACAGATACGCAGTATTTT.

This chain joins TRBV25-1 and TRBJ2-3, with D possibly matching TRBD1 (6 bases). CDR3 length: 12 residues. The germline gives CDR1 MGHDK, CDR2 SYGVNS. V was clipped by 11 bases and J by 2 bases, with 11 bases between them. The CDR3 nucleotides read TGTGCCCTTCGACAGGTCACAGATACGCAGTATTTT. Translation gives CALRQVTDTQYF.

The chain links TRBV6-1 to TRBJ2-7; 7 bases are shared with TRBD2. V was clipped by 1 base and J by 0 bases; unmatched bases: 6. Germline V gene sequence: CDR1 MNHNS, CDR2 SASEGT. This CDR3 has 16 residues. The CDR3 sequence is CASSEDGGIGSYEQYF. The CDR3 DNA follows: TGTGCCAGCAGTGAAGACGGGGGGATCGGCTCCTACGAGCAGTACTTC.

Here the CDR3 DNA reads TGTGCCACCAGCAGAGAGGCGGGGACAGGGGGCCCCTATGGCTACACCTTC. It yields the protein CATSREAGTGGPYGYTF. The V gene is TRBV15, the J gene TRBJ1-2, with 12 bases that match TRBD1. This CDR3 is 17 amino acids long. Germline assignment: CDR1 LNHNV and CDR2 YYDKDF (reference sequence). Trimming cost V 0 bases and J 4 bases; bases outside gene matches: 6.

This chain uses TRBV5-1 with TRBJ2-7; TRBD1 matches at 9 bases. The germline V gene encodes CDR1 SGHRS and CDR2 YFSETQ. The CDR3 spans 17 residues. The trim removed 0 bases at V and 3 bases at J, leaving 10 bases unmatched. CDR3 region: CASSLGAGTGFLYEQYF. DNA for the CDR3: TGCGCCAGCAGCTTGGGGGCCGGGACAGGGTTTCTCTACGAGCAGTACTTC. The variable domain in full, with the rest retrieved from reference TRBV5-1 and TRBJ2-7, is KAGVTQTPRYLIKTRGQQVTLSCSPISGHRSVSWYQQTPGQGLQFLFEYFSETQRNKGNFPGRFSGRQFSNSRSEMNVSTLELGDSALYLCASSLGAGTGFLYEQYFGPGTRLTVT.

The genes are TRBV6-1 and TRBJ1-6, with D unresolved. The CDR3 contains 15 residues. V was shortened by 1 base and J by 10 bases, with 14 bases between the two germline ends. Per the germline V gene, CDR1 is MNHNS and CDR2 is SASEGT. The DNA of the CDR3 is TGTGCCAGCAGTGAAGTGGAGGGTTTAAGGTCACCCCTCCACTTT. Translated: CASSEVEGLRSPLHF.

V is TRBV6-5 and J is TRBJ1-2, with 9 bases aligning to TRBD1. The CDR3 is made up of 14 amino acids. J gave up 6 bases and V 2 bases, and 4 bases lay outside the gene matches. CDR1 is MNHEY and CDR2 is SVGAGI in the germline V gene. The CDR3 reads CASSYGTGRHGYTF. The CDR3 nucleotides read TGTGCCAGCAGTTACGGGACAGGGAGGCATGGCTACACCTTC.

The chain is built from TRBV5-1 and TRBJ2-5; a possible D gene is TRBD1 (6 bases). This CDR3 spans 13 amino acids. CDR1 and CDR2 from the germline V gene are SGHRS and YFSETQ. V lost 4 bases, J lost 0 bases, and 7 bases lay in between. CDR3 protein: CASSPGDQETQYF. DNA of the CDR3: TGCGCCAGCAGCCCAGGGGACCAAGAGACCCAGTACTTC.

The CDR3 is CASSQEKIGAGSNYGYTF. The CDR3 DNA sequence: TGCGCCAGCAGCCAAGAGAAGATTGGGGCAGGGTCTAACTATGGCTACACCTTC. The J gene is TRBJ1-2, the V gene TRBV4-1; possible D gene TRBD1, 5 bases. There are 18 residues in the CDR3. V was clipped by 0 bases and J by 0 bases, with 17 bases between them. In germline, CDR1 is MGHRA, CDR2 YSYEKL.

The V call is TRBV5-4, the J call TRBJ1-2, with a weak D call TRBD1 (5 bases). Trimming shortened V by 6 bases and J by 4 bases, and 13 bases separated the two germline ends. CDR1 is SGHNT and CDR2 is YYREEE in the germline V gene (reference sequence). This CDR3 contains 13 residues. CDR3 in amino acids: CASTEPGLYGYTF. The CDR3 nucleotides read TGTGCCAGCACGGAGCCGGGACTCTATGGCTACACCTTC.

The chain combines TRBV19 with TRBJ1-2; 8 bases line up with TRBD1. The germline V gene has CDR1 LNHDA and CDR2 SQIVND (reference sequence). This CDR3 contains 11 residues. Trimming removed 9 bases from V and 4 bases from J; junction bases left unmatched: 1. The CDR3 DNA sequence: TGTGCCAGCGGACAGGGCTATGGCTACACCTTC. It encodes CASGQGYGYTF.

This chain connects TRBV4-1 to TRBJ1-1, with TRBD1 as a possible D gene (5 bases). From germline, CDR1 is MGHRA and CDR2 YSYEKL. Between the trimmed V and J ends, which lost 1 base and 0 bases, there was a span of 12 bases. The CDR3 sequence is 16 residues long. CDR3 in DNA: TGCGCCAGCAGCCAAGGGGGGGACGGGATGAACACTGAAGCTTTCTTT. This translates into CASSQGGDGMNTEAFF.

The J gene is TRBJ2-7, the V gene TRBV4-1, with D perhaps TRBD1 (6 bases). CDR3 length equals 15 residues. V lost 0 bases, J lost 3 bases, and 12 bases lay in between. Germline CDR1 and CDR2: MGHRA and YSYEKL. The CDR3 nucleotides read TGCGCCAGCAGCCAAGATAACGACAGGTACTACGAGCAGTACTTC. It codes for CASSQDNDRYYEQYF.

This chain links TRBV27 with TRBJ1-5; 10 bases match TRBD1. Looked up from germline, CDR1 is MNHEY and CDR2 is SMNVEV (reference sequence). V lost 5 bases to trimming and J lost 2 bases; unmatched junction nucleotides: 3. The CDR3 runs 15 residues. The CDR3 here is CASSEGTGGNQPQHF. As DNA, the CDR3 is TGTGCCAGCAGTGAAGGGACAGGGGGCAATCAGCCCCAGCATTTT.

The chain links TRBV7-9 to TRBJ1-3; weak D call: TRBD1 (5 bases). The CDR3 has 15 amino acids. CDR1 SEHNR and CDR2 FQNEAQ come from the germline V gene (reference sequence). V lost 1 base to trimming and J lost 8 bases, with 15 bases between them. The CDR3: CASSLGSGPQDTIYF. Here the CDR3 DNA reads TGTGCCAGCAGCTTAGGATCAGGGCCCCAGGACACCATATATTTT. The variable domain in full, completed from reference TRBV7-9 and TRBJ1-3, reads DTGVSQNPRHKITKRGQNVTFRCDPISEHNRLYWYRQTLGQGPEFLTYFQNEAQLEKSRLLSDRFSAERPKGSFSTLEIQRTEQGDSAMYLCASSLGSGPQDTIYFGEGSWLTVV.

DNA for the CDR3: TGTGCCAGCAGCTTCACCCCCGACAGGCTTCAAGAGACCCAGTACTTC. The encoded protein is CASSFTPDRLQETQYF. The genes are TRBV11-2 and TRBJ2-5, with a possible D match to TRBD1 (6 bases). Trimming shortened V by 3 bases and J by 2 bases, and 16 bases separated the two germline ends. CDR1 and CDR2 from the germline V gene are SGHAT and FQNNGV. This CDR3 spans 16 amino acids.

The CDR3 spells CASTPWTKGETQYF. The CDR3 DNA sequence: TGTGCCAGCACCCCTTGGACGAAGGGGGAGACCCAGTACTTC. The chain recombines TRBV13 with TRBJ2-5; D possibly corresponds to TRBD1 (5 bases). In germline, CDR1 is PRHDT, CDR2 FYEKMQ (reference sequence). V shed 7 bases and J shed 5 bases, with 17 bases lying between them. This CDR3 has 14 residues.

V usage is TRBV6-5 and J usage is TRBJ2-5; 9 positions match TRBD1. Germline assignment: CDR1 MNHEY and CDR2 SVGAGI. V was pared by 6 bases and J by 4 bases, with 9 bases of the junction left unmatched. The CDR3 contains 15 residues. CDR3 loop: CASRAGTGPLETQYF. CDR3 sequence (DNA): TGTGCCAGCAGGGCGGGGACAGGGCCTTTAGAGACCCAGTACTTC.